The sequence of this TCR beta chain was determined in a study of metastatic and nonmetastatic thyroid tumors. The wider study: Comparison of repertoires was carried out across blood and tumor or nodule tissue from malignant and benign thyroid patients.

Prior to thyroid surgery, none of the patients had received any treatment. This CDR3 comprises 15 residues. Looked up from germline, CDR1 is SGHAT and CDR2 is FQDESV (reference sequence). Trimming took 5 bases from V and 8 from J; bases not matched to a gene: 12. Study observations and caveats: Malignant thyroid tumors reportedly had TCR beta diversity that was significantly higher than in benign nodules, in blood and tumor.

Authors' methods: The distant-metastasis classifier for papillary thyroid cancer was built from CDR3 differences across clinicopathological groups. MiXCR reprocessed the PCR reads for TCRdb. TCRdb's processing, not the study's, gives the V and J calls here. The sample contains 30,000 to 35,000 clones, around 31% of which appear only once. As regards this clone: Its antigen is currently unknown.

This clonotype was obtained from a female donor with papillary thyroid cancer or a benign thyroid nodule (not recorded which). Some clones in this sample may be carry-over from other donors' samples. The sample comprised tumor tissue. V and J are TRBV11-1 and TRBJ2-1, with 7 bases matching TRBD1. DNA for the CDR3: TGTGCCAGCAGCGCAGGGACAGTTTGGGAATATGAGCAGTTCTTC. This codes for CASSAGTVWEYEQFF. The full variable domain, with the rest looked up from reference TRBV11-1 and TRBJ2-1, is EAEVAQSPRYKITEKSQAVAFWCDPISGHATLYWYRQILGQGPELLVQFQDESVVDDSQLPKDRFSAERLKGVDSTLKIQPAELGDSAMYLCASSAGTVWEYEQFFGPGTRLTVL.